This T cell receptor beta chain was identified during a study of Graves' ophthalmopathy and Graves' hyperthyroidism. Remarks on this clonotype: Antigen: not known.

Study findings and constraints: Most expanded clonotypes from thyroid (those above 0.001 frequency) were also found in blood.

The authors amplified TCR beta CDR3 regions from RNA transcripts. Investigators did first-round RT-PCR with HTBI primers, then second-round multiplex PCR. TCRdb passed the multiplex PCR reads through MiXCR, listing each CDR3 protein once. The profile shows over a million distinct CDR3 sequences, 35% to 40% of them singletons. The sequence was collected from an adult man with Graves' hyperthyroidism. Specimen: peripheral blood or thyroid tissue (not recorded which).

CDR3 in amino acids: CASSRSGASAYEQYF. CDR3 DNA: TGTGCCAGCAGCCGTAGCGGGGCGAGCGCCTACGAGCAGTACTTC. The chain employs TRBV7-3 and TRBJ2-7, with 8 bases identical to TRBD2. V gave up 5 bases and J gave up 2 bases; unmatched junction bases: 8. Germline CDR1 and CDR2: SGHTA and FQGTGA. CDR3 length: 15 residues.